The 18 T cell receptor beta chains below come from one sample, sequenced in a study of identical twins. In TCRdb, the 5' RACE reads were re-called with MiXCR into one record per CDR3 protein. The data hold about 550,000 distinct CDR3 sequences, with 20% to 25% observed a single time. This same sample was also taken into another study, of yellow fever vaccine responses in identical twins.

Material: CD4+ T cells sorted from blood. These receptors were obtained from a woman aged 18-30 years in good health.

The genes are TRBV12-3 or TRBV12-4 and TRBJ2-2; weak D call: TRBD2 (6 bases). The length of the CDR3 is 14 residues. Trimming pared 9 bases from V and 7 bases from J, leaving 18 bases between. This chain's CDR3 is CASRLATPGGELFF. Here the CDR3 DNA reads TGTGCCAGTCGGCTAGCGACACCCGGCGGGGAGCTGTTTTTT.

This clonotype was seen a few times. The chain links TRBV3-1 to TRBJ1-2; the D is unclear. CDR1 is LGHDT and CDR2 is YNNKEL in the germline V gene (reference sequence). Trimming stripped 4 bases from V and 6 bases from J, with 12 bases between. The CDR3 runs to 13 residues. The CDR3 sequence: CASSPLENNGYTF. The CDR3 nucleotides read TGTGCCAGCAGCCCTCTGGAGAATAATGGCTACACCTTC.

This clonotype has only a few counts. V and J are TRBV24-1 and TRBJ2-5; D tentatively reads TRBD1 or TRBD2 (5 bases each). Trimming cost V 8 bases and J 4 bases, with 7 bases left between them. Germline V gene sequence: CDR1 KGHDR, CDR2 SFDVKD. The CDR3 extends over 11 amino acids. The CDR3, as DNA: TGTGCCACCATGAGGGGAGAGACCCAGTACTTC. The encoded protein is CATMRGETQYF.

CDR3 residues: CASSPRSGDNGYTF. The CDR3 DNA follows: TGTGCCAGCTCACCACGTTCAGGGGATAATGGCTACACCTTC. The chain joins TRBV18 to TRBJ1-2; D might be TRBD1 (6 bases). V shed 1 base and J shed 6 bases, with 12 bases lying between them. CDR1 and CDR2 (germline): KGHSH, LQKENI. CDR3 size: 14 residues.

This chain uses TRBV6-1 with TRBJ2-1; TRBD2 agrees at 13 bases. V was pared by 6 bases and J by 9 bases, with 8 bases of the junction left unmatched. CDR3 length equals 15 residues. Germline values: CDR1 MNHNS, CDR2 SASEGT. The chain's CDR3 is CASRPGTSGIGEQFF. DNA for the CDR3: TGTGCCAGCAGACCGGGGACTAGCGGGATCGGTGAGCAGTTCTTC.

As DNA, the CDR3 is TGTGCCAGCAGCTTAAATATGAGGGGAACCGGGGAGCTGTTTTTT. This gives the protein CASSLNMRGTGELFF. V and J are TRBV7-3 and TRBJ2-2; D could derive from TRBD1 or TRBD2 (5 bases each). CDR1 is SGHTA, CDR2 FQGTGA, per germline. The CDR3 length is 15 residues. The V end was cut by 1 base, the J end by 5 bases, with 11 bases between.

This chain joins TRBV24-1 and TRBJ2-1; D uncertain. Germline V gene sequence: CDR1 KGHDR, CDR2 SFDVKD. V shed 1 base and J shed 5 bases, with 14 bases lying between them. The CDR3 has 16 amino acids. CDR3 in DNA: TGTGCCACCAGTGATTTTTCTCGACTCGGGCACAATGAGCAGTTCTTC. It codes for CATSDFSRLGHNEQFF.

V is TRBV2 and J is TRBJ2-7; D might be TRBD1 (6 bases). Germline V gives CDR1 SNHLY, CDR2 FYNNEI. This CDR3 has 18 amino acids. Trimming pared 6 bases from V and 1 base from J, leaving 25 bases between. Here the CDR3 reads CASSERPYRVLESYEQYF. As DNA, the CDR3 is TGTGCCAGCAGCGAAAGGCCCTACAGGGTTTTAGAATCCTACGAGCAGTACTTC.

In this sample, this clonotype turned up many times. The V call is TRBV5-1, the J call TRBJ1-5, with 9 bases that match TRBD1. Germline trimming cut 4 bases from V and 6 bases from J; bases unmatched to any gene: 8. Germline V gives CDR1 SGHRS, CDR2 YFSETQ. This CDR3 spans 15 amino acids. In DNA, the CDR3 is TGCGCCAGCAGCCCCGCCGGGACAGGGTCTCAGCCCCAGCATTTT. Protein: CASSPAGTGSQPQHF.

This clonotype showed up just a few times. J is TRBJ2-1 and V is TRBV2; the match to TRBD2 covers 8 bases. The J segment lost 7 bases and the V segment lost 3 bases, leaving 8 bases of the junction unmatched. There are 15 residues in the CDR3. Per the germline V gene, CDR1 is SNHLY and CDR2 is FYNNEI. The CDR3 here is CASSDSGTSRNEQFF. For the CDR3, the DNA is TGTGCCAGCAGTGATAGCGGGACCTCGAGGAATGAGCAGTTCTTC.

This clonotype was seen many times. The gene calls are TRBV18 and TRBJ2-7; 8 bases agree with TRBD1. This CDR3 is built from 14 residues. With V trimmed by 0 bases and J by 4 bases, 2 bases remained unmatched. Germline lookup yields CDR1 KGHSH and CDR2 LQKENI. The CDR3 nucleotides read TGTGCCAGCTCACCACCGCGGGACAGGTACGAGCAGTACTTC. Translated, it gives CASSPPRDRYEQYF.

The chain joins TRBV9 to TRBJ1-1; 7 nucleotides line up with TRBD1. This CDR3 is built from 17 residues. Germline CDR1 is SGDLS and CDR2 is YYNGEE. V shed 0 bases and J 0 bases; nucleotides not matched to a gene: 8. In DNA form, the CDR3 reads TGTGCCAGCAGCGTAGACAGGGGACCCCCCCTGAACACTGAAGCTTTCTTT. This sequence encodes CASSVDRGPPLNTEAFF.

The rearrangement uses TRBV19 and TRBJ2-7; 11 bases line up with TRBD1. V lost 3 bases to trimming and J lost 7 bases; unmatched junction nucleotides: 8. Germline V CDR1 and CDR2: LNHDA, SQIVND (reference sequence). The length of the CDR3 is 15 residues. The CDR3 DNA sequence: TGTGCCAGTAGTATTGCGGACAGGGGGCGAAGAGAGCAGTACTTC. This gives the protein CASSIADRGRREQYF.

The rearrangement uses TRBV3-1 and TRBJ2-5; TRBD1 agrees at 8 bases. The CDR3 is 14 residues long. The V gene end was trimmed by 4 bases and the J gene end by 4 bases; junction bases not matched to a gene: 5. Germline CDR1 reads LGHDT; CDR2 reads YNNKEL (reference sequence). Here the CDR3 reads CASSPWTGIETQYF. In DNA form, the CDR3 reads TGTGCCAGCAGCCCCTGGACAGGGATAGAGACCCAGTACTTC.

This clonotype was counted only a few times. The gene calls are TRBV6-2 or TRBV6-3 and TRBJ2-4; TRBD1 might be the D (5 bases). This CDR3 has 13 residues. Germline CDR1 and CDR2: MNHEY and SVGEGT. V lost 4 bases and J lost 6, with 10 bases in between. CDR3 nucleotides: TGTGCCAGCAGTTCCGCCGACAGAAACATTCAGTACTTC. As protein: CASSSADRNIQYF.

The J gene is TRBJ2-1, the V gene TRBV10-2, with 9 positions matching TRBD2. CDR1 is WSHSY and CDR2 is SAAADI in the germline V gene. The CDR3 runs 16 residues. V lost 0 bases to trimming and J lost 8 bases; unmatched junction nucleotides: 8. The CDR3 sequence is CASSESGRGGRDEQFF. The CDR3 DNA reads TGCGCCAGCAGTGAGTCTGGGCGGGGGGGCCGCGATGAGCAGTTCTTC.

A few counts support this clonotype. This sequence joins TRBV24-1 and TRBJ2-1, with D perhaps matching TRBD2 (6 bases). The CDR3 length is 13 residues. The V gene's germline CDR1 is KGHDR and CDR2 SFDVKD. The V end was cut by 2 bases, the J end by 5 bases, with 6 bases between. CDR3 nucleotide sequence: TGTGCCACCAGTGATTGGGGGGACAATGAGCAGTTCTTC. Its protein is CATSDWGDNEQFF.

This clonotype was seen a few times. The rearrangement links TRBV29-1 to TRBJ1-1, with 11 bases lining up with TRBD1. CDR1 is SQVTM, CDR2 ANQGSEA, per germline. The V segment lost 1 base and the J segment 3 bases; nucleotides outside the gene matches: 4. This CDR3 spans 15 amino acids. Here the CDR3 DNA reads TGCAGCGTTGAAGGGACAGGGGGCGCTTACACTGAAGCTTTCTTT. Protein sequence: CSVEGTGGAYTEAFF.